This TCR beta chain is from a study of CD8+ T cells in alopecia areata. Study information: Patients given treatment had severity scored by the percentage of scalp area affected. Study-wide results and caveats: The study found higher clonality in lesional than normal scalp, especially in alopecia totalis/universalis.

Indicated treatment: oral pan-JAK inhibitor, 5-10 mg twice daily. In alopecia areata patients, both lesional scalp punch biopsies and peripheral blood were collected. The researchers isolated CD4+ and CD8+ T cells from PBMCs by sorting. About this clone: What it binds is unknown.

The CDR3 covers 15 residues. Trimming shortened V by 0 bases and J by 5 bases, and 13 bases separated the two germline ends. In germline, CDR1 is MNHEY, CDR2 SMNVEV (reference sequence). cDNA serving as the sequencing template came from extracted, reverse transcribed RNA. Assay: immunoSEQ multiplex PCR; the TCRdb copy retains only in-frame clones and omits some. This table holds around 270,000 clones, more than 45% found once. The clonotype was recovered from a human donor with alopecia areata. The material was CD4+ T cells sorted from blood, obtained at week 24, from a patient treated with tofacitinib. The genes are TRBV27 and TRBJ2-5; D may be TRBD1 (7 bases). CDR3 sequence: CASSLSGGGWETQYF. CDR3 nucleotides: TGTGCCAGCAGTTTATCTGGAGGGGGCTGGGAGACCCAGTACTTC.